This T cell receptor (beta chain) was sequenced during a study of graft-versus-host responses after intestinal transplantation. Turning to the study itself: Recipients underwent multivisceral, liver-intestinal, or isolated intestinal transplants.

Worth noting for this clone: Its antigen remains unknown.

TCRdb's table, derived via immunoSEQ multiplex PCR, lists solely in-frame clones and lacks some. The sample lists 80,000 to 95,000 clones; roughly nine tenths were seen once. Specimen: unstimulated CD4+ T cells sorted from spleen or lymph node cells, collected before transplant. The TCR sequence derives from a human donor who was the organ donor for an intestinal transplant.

In DNA form, the CDR3 reads TGTGCCACCAGCAGAGCCTACCCCGGGAGGGCGGGAGGAGGGAAAAGCTCCTACAATGAGCAGTTCTTC. Its translation is CATSRAYPGRAGGGKSSYNEQFF. The chain recombines TRBV15 with TRBJ2-1; TRBD2 matches at 8 bases. This CDR3 contains 23 residues. Looked up from germline, CDR1 is LNHNV and CDR2 is YYDKDF (reference sequence). With 1 base clipped from V and 0 bases from J, the junction kept 23 bases outside the gene matches.